The next 10 T cell receptor beta chains were all read from a single sample in a study of blood T cell repertoires in COVID-19. Using immunoSEQ multiplex PCR, the repertoire was profiled, and TCRdb retains in-frame clones only, with some absent. The table has 120,000 to 150,000 clones, about 79% seen once. The sequenced sample was peripheral blood. The receptors shown here come from a woman in her forties or fifties in a cohort sampled during active or convalescent COVID-19.

This clone occurred a few times. The genes are TRBV27 and TRBJ1-1; D is possibly TRBD1 (5 bases). The length of the CDR3 is 16 residues. V lost 3 bases and J lost 0, with 14 bases in between. Germline V gene lookup returns CDR1 MNHEY and CDR2 SMNVEV (reference sequence). The CDR3 reads CASSFGLGQMNTEAFF. CDR3 DNA sequence: TGTGCCAGCAGTTTCGGGTTGGGGCAGATGAACACTGAAGCTTTCTTT.

The chain joins TRBV9 to TRBJ2-1; D remains ambiguous. The CDR3 loop spans 18 amino acids. Germline V lookup: CDR1 SGDLS, CDR2 YYNGEE. The germline V and J ends were trimmed by 0 bases and 0 bases, with 16 bases remaining between them. The CDR3 DNA sequence: TGTGCCAGCAGCGTAGGCGCCTACAGTGCGAGCTCCTACAATGAGCAGTTCTTC. Its translation is CASSVGAYSASSYNEQFF.

This chain joins TRBV6-1 and TRBJ1-2; weak D call: TRBD1 (5 bases). The V gene's germline CDR1 is MNHNS and CDR2 SASEGT. CDR3 size: 14 residues. Trimming pared 3 bases from V and 1 base from J, leaving 9 bases between. Here the CDR3 reads CASSDWGLNYGYTF. CDR3 sequence (DNA): TGTGCCAGCAGTGATTGGGGCCTTAACTATGGCTACACCTTC.

The chain combines TRBV30 with TRBJ1-5; TRBD1 matches 8 bases. V trimming: 1 base; J trimming: 3 bases; junction bases outside the gene matches: 8. This CDR3 contains 16 residues. Per germline, CDR1 GTSNPN and CDR2 SVGIG (reference sequence). Here the CDR3 reads CAWSDIQGANNQPQHF. The CDR3 DNA follows: TGTGCCTGGAGTGATATCCAGGGGGCGAACAATCAGCCCCAGCATTTT.

This clone was seen once. This chain links TRBV7-9 with TRBJ2-2, with a weak D call TRBD1 (6 bases). V lost 5 bases and J lost 8, with 12 bases in between. From germline, CDR1 is SEHNR and CDR2 FQNEAQ (reference sequence). There are 13 residues in the CDR3. The CDR3 here is CASSPQGAGELFF. In DNA, the CDR3 is TGTGCCAGCAGCCCACAGGGCGCGGGGGAGCTGTTTTTT.

The rearrangement uses TRBV4-2 and TRBJ2-7; 9 bases match TRBD2. Looked up from germline, CDR1 is LGHNA and CDR2 is YNFKEQ. The CDR3 totals 16 residues. J gave up 3 bases and V 4 bases, and 10 bases lay outside the gene matches. Written as DNA, the CDR3 is TGTGCCAGCAGCCGAGGGTCGGCTAGCGGGGACTACGAGCAGTACTTC. This sequence encodes CASSRGSASGDYEQYF.

V and J are TRBV28 and TRBJ2-3; D perhaps matches TRBD2 (6 bases). Germline CDR1 MDHEN, CDR2 SYDVKM. V lost 4 bases, J lost 3 bases, and 17 bases lay in between. The CDR3 totals 16 residues. The CDR3 DNA follows: TGTGCCAGCAGTTCCATTGGGGATGGGAGGACAGATACGCAGTATTTT. It specifies CASSSIGDGRTDTQYF.

This clone was seen a handful of times. V and J are TRBV6-5 and TRBJ1-6; a possible D gene is TRBD1 (5 bases). The CDR3 is 15 residues long. CDR1 is MNHEY, CDR2 SVGAGI, per germline. V was cut by 2 bases and J by 5 bases, with 10 bases left in between. The CDR3 here is CASSYDSADNSPLHF. The CDR3 bases are TGTGCCAGCAGTTACGACAGTGCAGATAATTCACCCCTCCACTTT.

The chain uses TRBV5-1 and TRBJ1-3; D is ambiguous. Germline CDR1 and CDR2: SGHRS and YFSETQ. The V end was cut by 5 bases, the J end by 0 bases, with 15 bases between. This CDR3 is built from 16 residues. CDR3 amino acids: CASSLEGGTSGNTIYF. CDR3 DNA sequence: TGCGCCAGCAGTCTGGAGGGCGGAACCTCTGGAAACACCATATATTTT.

The V and J genes are TRBV10-2 and TRBJ2-7; a possible D gene is TRBD2 (5 bases). Germline-derived CDR1 and CDR2 are WSHSY and SAAADI. The CDR3 loop spans 15 amino acids. V lost 0 bases, J lost 4 bases, and 13 bases lay in between. The CDR3 DNA reads TGCGCCAGCAGTGAGTCGTCGGGAACCCGTTACGAGCAGTACTTC. It specifies CASSESSGTRYEQYF.